The rows below give T cell receptor beta chains drawn from one sample of a study of T cells in Graves' hyperthyroidism and ophthalmopathy. MiXCR, applied by TCRdb to the multiplex PCR reads, yields one record per CDR3 protein. The sample lists hundreds of thousands of distinct CDR3 sequences; 16% were seen once. The sequencing sample was made of blood. All receptors derive from a woman between 40 and 55 years old with Graves' ophthalmopathy. Both conserved end residues are part of each CDR3. Fields, in order: J gene, V gene, CDR3 protein.

j_call: TRBJ1-1
v_call: TRBV5-6
cdr3_aa: CASISSLLGTDNTEAFF

j_call: TRBJ2-1
v_call: TRBV7-2
cdr3_aa: CASSPQAGGLYNEQFF

j_call: TRBJ1-1
v_call: TRBV3-1
cdr3_aa: CASSHTGVGTEAFF

j_call: TRBJ1-3
v_call: TRBV18
cdr3_aa: CASSGREESSGNTIYF

j_call: TRBJ2-7
v_call: TRBV29-1
cdr3_aa: CSVSESSSGEANF

j_call: TRBJ2-1
v_call: TRBV29-1
cdr3_aa: CSGHGNSYNEQFF

j_call: TRBJ2-1
v_call: TRBV5-6
cdr3_aa: CASSSPREEQFF

j_call: TRBJ2-5
v_call: TRBV20-1
cdr3_aa: CSSRPDSQETQYF

j_call: TRBJ1-2
v_call: TRBV28
cdr3_aa: CASSLTSGKYYGYTF

j_call: TRBJ2-1
v_call: TRBV20-1
cdr3_aa: CSALLGGGKAHNEQFF

j_call: TRBJ1-4
v_call: TRBV9
cdr3_aa: CASSAEGLTNEKLFF

j_call: TRBJ2-3
v_call: TRBV7-9
cdr3_aa: CASSSTSDPTDTQYF

j_call: TRBJ1-6
v_call: TRBV20-1
cdr3_aa: CSARGQGNLGSSPLHF

j_call: TRBJ2-3
v_call: TRBV15
cdr3_aa: CATSRGVTSDTDTQYF

j_call: TRBJ2-1
v_call: TRBV3-1
cdr3_aa: CASSRQGGDEQFF

j_call: TRBJ2-1
v_call: TRBV15
cdr3_aa: CATSRGNSNEQFF

j_call: TRBJ2-7
v_call: TRBV3-1
cdr3_aa: CASSHSHLGPYEQYF

j_call: TRBJ2-7
v_call: TRBV30
cdr3_aa: CAWSVLAGGYEQYF

j_call: TRBJ1-3
v_call: TRBV11-2
cdr3_aa: CASSFLGEPSGNTIYF

j_call: TRBJ2-3
v_call: TRBV19
cdr3_aa: CASSSTAGTQYF

j_call: TRBJ2-1
v_call: TRBV19
cdr3_aa: CASTPRNQRNEQFF

j_call: TRBJ2-2
v_call: TRBV5-1
cdr3_aa: CASRSGRTGELFF

j_call: TRBJ2-3
v_call: TRBV27
cdr3_aa: CASSRVGVSSTDTQYF

j_call: TRBJ2-6
v_call: TRBV6-4
cdr3_aa: CASSIGLGANVLTF

j_call: TRBJ2-7
v_call: TRBV6-1
cdr3_aa: CASSTNSAWTEFYEQYF

j_call: TRBJ2-2
v_call: TRBV5-6
cdr3_aa: CASSLFGGMNTGELFF

j_call: TRBJ2-1
v_call: TRBV28
cdr3_aa: CASSFSPGTSGRIYNEQFF

j_call: TRBJ1-1
v_call: TRBV5-1
cdr3_aa: CASSARQGYELEAFF

j_call: TRBJ2-3
v_call: TRBV12-3/TRBV12-4
cdr3_aa: CASSWKRTGSDTQYF

j_call: TRBJ2-1
v_call: TRBV12-3/TRBV12-4
cdr3_aa: CASSRMSSYNEQFF

j_call: TRBJ2-5
v_call: TRBV6-5
cdr3_aa: CASSYIQLQETQYF

j_call: TRBJ2-3
v_call: TRBV6-5
cdr3_aa: CASSPYQQGFADTQYF

j_call: TRBJ1-3
v_call: TRBV2
cdr3_aa: CASTASSGNTIYF

j_call: TRBJ2-7
v_call: TRBV2
cdr3_aa: CASSRPGTSYEQYF

j_call: TRBJ1-2
v_call: TRBV12-3/TRBV12-4
cdr3_aa: CASSDKPANYGYTF

j_call: TRBJ1-2
v_call: TRBV6-1
cdr3_aa: CASRPGQGYGGYTF